A selection of T cell receptor beta chains follows, all from one sample in a study of CD4 and CD8 cells across lung adenocarcinoma regions. TCRdb reprocessed the PCR reads with MiXCR, giving one entry per CDR3 protein. This table has 9,500 to 15,000 distinct CDR3 sequences, around 48% appearing once. Sequenced material: CD8+ T cells from the margin of a lung tumor. The source is a female donor with lung adenocarcinoma. The CD4 and CD8 labels of this study may be unreliable. Both conserved end residues are part of each CDR3. The D gene is left open where the match is weak. Clone size appears in some rows only: once, few, many, or a class for an expanded clone.

v_call,j_call,clone_size,d_call,cdr3_length,cdr3_nt,cdr3_aa
TRBV10-1,TRBJ2-3,NA,NA,12,TGCGCCACGTCGCAGGGGAGGAATACGCAGTATTTT,CATSQGRNTQYF
TRBV6-5,TRBJ2-1,NA,TRBD2,15,TGTGCCAGCAGATTCTCCGGGACTAACGGCAATGAGCTGTTCTTT,CASRFSGTNGNELFF
TRBV10-3,TRBJ2-3,once,NA,14,TGTGCCAGCAGTGAGTCGGAGCCTTACAATGAGCAGTATTTT,CASSESEPYNEQYF
TRBV10-3,TRBJ2-3,NA,NA,16,TGTGCCATCAGTGAGTCGTGGAGTGAAGGCACAGATACGCAGTATTTT,CAISESWSEGTDTQYF
TRBV7-2,TRBJ2-1,medium-sized,TRBD2,15,TGTGCCAGCAGGAAAGGACTAGCGGGGAACAATGAGCAGTTCTTC,CASRKGLAGNNEQFF
TRBV6-1,TRBJ2-5,once,NA,15,TGTGCCCGGGGATTCCCGGCGGTGAGCGGCGATACGCAGTTCTTT,CARGFPAVSGDTQFF
TRBV10-3,TRBJ2-4,NA,NA,12,TGTGCCGTCACGGACTCCAAAAACATTCAGTACTTC,CAVTDSKNIQYF
TRBV6-1,TRBJ2-3,large,TRBD2,18,TGTGCCAGCAGTGATACTAGCGGGGGGGCGATTCCCACAGATACGCAGTATTTT,CASSDTSGGAIPTDTQYF
TRBV7-2,TRBJ2-5,NA,NA,12,TGTGCCAGCAGCTTAAGGCAAGAGACCCAGTACTTC,CASSLRQETQYF
TRBV3-1,TRBJ2-5,NA,TRBD2,16,TGTGCCAGCAGCCAAGCGGGGGGGGCTGCACAAGAGACCCAGTACTTC,CASSQAGGAAQETQYF
TRBV12-3/TRBV12-4,TRBJ2-5,many,NA,13,TGTGCCAGCGGCTCGAGGACCCTAGAGACCCAGTACTTC,CASGSRTLETQYF
TRBV20-1,TRBJ1-1,NA,TRBD1,16,TGCAGTGCTAGATCACCCGGGACAGGGTCGGGCACTGAAGCTTTCTTT,CSARSPGTGSGTEAFF
TRBV6-1,TRBJ2-7,medium-sized,NA,15,TGTGCCAGCAGTGTCGGGACCGCTGCGCGCTACGAGCAGTACTTC,CASSVGTAARYEQYF
TRBV7-9,TRBJ1-1,few,NA,12,TGTGCCAGCAGCTTTGGGCAGGGTGAAGCTTTCTTT,CASSFGQGEAFF